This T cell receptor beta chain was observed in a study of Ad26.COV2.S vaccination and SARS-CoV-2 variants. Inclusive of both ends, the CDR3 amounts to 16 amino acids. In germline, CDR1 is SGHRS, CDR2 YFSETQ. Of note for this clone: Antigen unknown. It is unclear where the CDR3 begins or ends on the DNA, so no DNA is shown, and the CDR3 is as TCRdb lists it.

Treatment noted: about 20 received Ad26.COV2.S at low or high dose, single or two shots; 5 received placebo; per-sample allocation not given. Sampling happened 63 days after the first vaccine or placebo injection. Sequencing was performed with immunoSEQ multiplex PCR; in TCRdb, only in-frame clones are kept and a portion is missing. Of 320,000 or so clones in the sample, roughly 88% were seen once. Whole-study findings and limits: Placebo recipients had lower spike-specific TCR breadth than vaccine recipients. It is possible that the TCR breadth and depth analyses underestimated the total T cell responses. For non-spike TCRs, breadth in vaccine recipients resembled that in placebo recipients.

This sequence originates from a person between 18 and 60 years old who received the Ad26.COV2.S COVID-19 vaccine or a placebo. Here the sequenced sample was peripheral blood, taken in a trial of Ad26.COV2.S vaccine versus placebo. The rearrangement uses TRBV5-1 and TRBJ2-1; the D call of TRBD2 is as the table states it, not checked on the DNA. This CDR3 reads CASAPTREGRLSGQFF.